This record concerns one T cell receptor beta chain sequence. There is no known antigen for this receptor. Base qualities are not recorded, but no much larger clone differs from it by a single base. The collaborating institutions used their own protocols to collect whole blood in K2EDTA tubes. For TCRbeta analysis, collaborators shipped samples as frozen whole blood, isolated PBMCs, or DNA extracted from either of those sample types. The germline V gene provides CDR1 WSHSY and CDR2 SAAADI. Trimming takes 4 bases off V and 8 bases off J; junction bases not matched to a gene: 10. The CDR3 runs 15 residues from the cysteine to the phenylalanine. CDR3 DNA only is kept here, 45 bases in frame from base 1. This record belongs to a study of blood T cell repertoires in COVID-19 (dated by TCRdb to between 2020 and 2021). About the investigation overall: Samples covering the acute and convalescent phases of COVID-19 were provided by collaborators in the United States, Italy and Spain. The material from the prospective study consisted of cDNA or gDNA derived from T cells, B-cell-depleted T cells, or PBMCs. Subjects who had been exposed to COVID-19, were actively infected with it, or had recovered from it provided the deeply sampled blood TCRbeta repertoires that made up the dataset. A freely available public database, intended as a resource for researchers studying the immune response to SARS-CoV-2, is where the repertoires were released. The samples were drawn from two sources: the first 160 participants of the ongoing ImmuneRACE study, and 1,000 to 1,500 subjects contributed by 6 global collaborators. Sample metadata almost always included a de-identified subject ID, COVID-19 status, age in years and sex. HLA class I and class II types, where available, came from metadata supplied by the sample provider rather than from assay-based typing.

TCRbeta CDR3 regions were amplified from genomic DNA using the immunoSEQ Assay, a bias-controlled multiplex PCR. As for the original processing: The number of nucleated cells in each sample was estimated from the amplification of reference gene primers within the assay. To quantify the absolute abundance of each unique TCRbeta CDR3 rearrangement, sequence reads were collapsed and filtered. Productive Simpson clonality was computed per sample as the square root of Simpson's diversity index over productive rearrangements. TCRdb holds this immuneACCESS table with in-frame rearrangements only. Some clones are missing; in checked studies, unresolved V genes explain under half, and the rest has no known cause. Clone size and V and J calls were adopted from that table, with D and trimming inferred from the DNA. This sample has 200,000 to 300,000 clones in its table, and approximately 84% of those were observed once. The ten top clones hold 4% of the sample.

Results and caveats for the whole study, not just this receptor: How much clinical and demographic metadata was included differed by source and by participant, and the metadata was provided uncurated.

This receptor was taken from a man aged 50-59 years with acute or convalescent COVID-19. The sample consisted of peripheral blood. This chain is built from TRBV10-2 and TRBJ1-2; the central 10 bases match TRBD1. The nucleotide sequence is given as TGCGCCAGCAGTGGGTACTTTGGACAGGGGGGCGGCTACACCTTC. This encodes CASSGYFGQGGGYTF.